This T cell receptor (beta chain) derives from a study of chemoradiotherapy in HPV16-positive cancers (dated by TCRdb to 2021 to 2024). Context from the whole study: Using functional T-cell assays on cells from two HPV16-positive patients, the researchers defined candidate HPV-specific T-cell clones and common TCR motifs. The study set out to ask whether T-cell immunity against the HPV oncoproteins E6 and E7 changes over the course of chemoradiotherapy and whether that immunity affects survival. The candidate HPV-specific TCRs and motifs were subsequently tracked in TCR repertoires obtained from roughly 90 patients with HPV-related cancers. General findings and caveats noted by the study authors: The functional definition of HPV-specific T cells came from only a couple of HPV16-positive patients, and the survival association was reported for HPV16-positive patients. Expansion of candidate HPV-specific clones and E7-related TCR motifs was observed in the tumor microenvironment during treatment, whereas no such expansion was observed for non-HPV-specific T cells. In HPV16-positive patients, expansion of HPV-responsive T cells during chemoradiotherapy was associated with improved recurrence-free survival.

Its CDR3 holds 17 amino acids, cysteine through phenylalanine. Only the CDR3 DNA stays, 51 bases, in frame from base 1. As encoded in the germline V gene, CDR1 is SGHRS while CDR2 is YFSETQ. V ends up 1 base short and J 4 bases short, with an unmatched junction base count of 6. The library was built by means of the immunoSEQ multiplex PCR assay. TCRdb took this table from immuneACCESS and kept in-frame rearrangements with V and J called. Such tables lack part of the clones; where checked against another copy, unresolved V genes explain under half of the gap, and the rest is unexplained. The sample yields 9,500 to 15,000 clones; 70% to 90% were counted once. The biggest ten clones account for about 3% of the sample. Repertoires were sampled multiple times during chemoradiotherapy, which allowed clonal expansion in the tumor microenvironment to be followed. In regard to this clone: The antigen it binds to is not known. The record has no base qualities; no much larger clone is one base away.

The source is a human donor with HPV-associated anogenital cancer. Sequencing was performed on blood, taken from a patient who underwent chemoradiotherapy. The V and J segments used are TRBV5-1 and TRBJ2-2, and TRBD2 matches 11 of the central bases. This receptor has the CDR3 CASSLMTSGVATGELFF. The DNA reads as follows: TGCGCCAGCAGCTTGATGACTAGCGGGGTGGCCACCGGGGAGCTGTTTTTT. With the rest looked up from the reference TRBV5-1 and TRBJ2-2 genes rather than sequenced, the full variable domain is KAGVTQTPRYLIKTRGQQVTLSCSPISGHRSVSWYQQTPGQGLQFLFEYFSETQRNKGNFPGRFSGRQFSNSRSEMNVSTLELGDSALYLCASSLMTSGVATGELFFGEGSRLTVL.